A single sample is the source of the 26 T cell receptor beta chains below, sequenced in a study of shared clonotypes between healthy human individuals. Only in-frame clones appear in the TCRdb table, and some are missing; sequencing was by immunoSEQ multiplex PCR. There are around 2.1 million clones in the sample; 90% to 95% occur only once, and about 1.5% lies in the top ten. Naive CD8 isolation took CD45RO-negative cells positively selected for CCR7 and excluded terminally differentiated effector memory CD45RA+ cells. Specimen: naive CD8+ T cells from PBMCs. The receptors were sampled from a man younger than 35 in good health. Some clones in this sample may be carry-over from other donors' samples.

The genes are TRBV7-2 and TRBJ1-5; D not certain. Germline loops: CDR1 SGHTA, CDR2 FQGNSA. The CDR3 contains 16 residues. The V end lost 1 base, the J end lost 3 bases, and 13 bases lay between the germline ends. CDR3 DNA: TGTGCCAGCAGCTTAGAGGGCCTTTGGCCCAATCAGCCCCAGCATTTT. This encodes CASSLEGLWPNQPQHF.

The V and J genes are TRBV29-1 and TRBJ2-5; 9 nucleotides align to TRBD2. J gave up 3 bases and V 5 bases, and 10 bases lay outside the gene matches. CDR1 and CDR2 (germline): SQVTM, ANQGSEA. The CDR3 sequence is 15 residues long. CDR3 residues: CSVLGSGSKEETQYF. CDR3 nucleotide sequence: TGCAGCGTTTTGGGTAGCGGGAGTAAAGAAGAGACCCAGTACTTC.

A single count supports this clone. The chain links TRBV13 to TRBJ2-7; TRBD1 matches 9 bases. Germline V gene data show CDR1 as PRHDT and CDR2 as FYEKMQ (reference sequence). CDR3 size: 17 residues. Losses at the gene ends were 0 bases for V and 3 bases for J; bases not matched to a gene: 9. For the CDR3, the DNA is TGTGCCAGCAGCTTAGGCCCCGGGACAGGGCTGAACTACGAGCAGTACTTC. Its protein is CASSLGPGTGLNYEQYF.

This chain joins TRBV7-6 and TRBJ1-2; D is possibly TRBD1 (5 bases). Trimming removed 0 bases at V and 6 bases at J, with 14 bases between. The germline CDR1 and CDR2 sequences are SGHVS and FNYEAQ. The CDR3 sequence is 15 residues long. This CDR3 is CASSLAPTAANGYTF. CDR3 in DNA: TGTGCCAGCAGCTTAGCGCCGACAGCGGCCAATGGCTACACCTTC.

The rearrangement joins TRBV10-2 to TRBJ2-7, with D possibly matching TRBD1 (6 bases). CDR1 WSHSY and CDR2 SAAADI come from the germline V gene. CDR3 length: 16 amino acids. The V end lost 6 bases, the J end lost 2 bases, and 20 bases lay between the germline ends. The CDR3 spells CASRQKGDLATYEQYF. The CDR3 DNA sequence: TGCGCCAGCAGACAGAAGGGGGATTTAGCAACCTACGAGCAGTACTTC.

The CDR3 region is CASSFDGAYYEQYF. In DNA form, the CDR3 reads TGTGCCAGCAGCTTTGACGGGGCTTACTACGAGCAGTACTTC. The gene calls are TRBV5-5 and TRBJ2-7; D is perhaps TRBD1 or TRBD2 (5 bases each). Trimming removed 2 bases at V and 3 bases at J, with 12 bases between. In germline, CDR1 is SGHKS, CDR2 YYEKEE (reference sequence). This CDR3 region has 14 residues.

As regards this clone: Other DNA sequences in the same sample also yield this CDR3. The rearrangement uses TRBV4-3 and TRBJ1-4; D gene unclear. The CDR3 is 15 residues long. V dropped 4 bases and J dropped 0 bases, with 9 bases sitting between them. CDR1 is LGHNA, CDR2 YSLEER, per germline. The CDR3 sequence is CASSRLTATNEKLFF. For the CDR3, the DNA is TGCGCCAGCAGCCGATTGACGGCAACTAATGAAAAACTGTTTTTT.

V gene TRBV5-4 combines with J gene TRBJ1-4; no firm D call. From germline, CDR1 is SGHNT and CDR2 YYREEE (reference sequence). V lost 0 bases and J 5 bases, leaving 5 bases between the germline ends. This CDR3 is built from 13 residues. CDR3: CASSLGENEKLFF. DNA of the CDR3: TGTGCCAGCAGCTTGGGGGAGAATGAAAAACTGTTTTTT.

The V gene is TRBV27, the J gene TRBJ2-5; 9 bases align to TRBD1. The CDR3 runs 16 residues. Looked up from germline, CDR1 is MNHEY and CDR2 is SMNVEV (reference sequence). With V trimmed by 5 bases and J by 1 base, 8 bases remained unmatched. In DNA form, the CDR3 reads TGTGCCAGCAGTACTAGGACAGGGGCGTTCCAAGAGACCCAGTACTTC. This gives the protein CASSTRTGAFQETQYF.

The genes are TRBV27 and TRBJ2-1; D not resolved. Trimming removed 6 bases at V and 10 bases at J, with 13 bases between. Germline lookup yields CDR1 MNHEY and CDR2 SMNVEV (reference sequence). The CDR3 spans 12 residues. CDR3 sequence (DNA): TGTGCCAGCAGCGCGATCTCCAGAGAGCAGTTCTTC. Amino acid sequence: CASSAISREQFF.

The chain combines TRBV4-1 with TRBJ2-1, with D perhaps TRBD1 (6 bases). The CDR3 consists of 16 residues. CDR1 is MGHRA and CDR2 is YSYEKL in the germline V gene. Trimming left V 1 base short and J 2 bases short, with 12 bases between. The CDR3 sequence is CASSQVTGSPYNEQFF. DNA of the CDR3: TGCGCCAGCAGCCAAGTAACAGGGAGTCCCTACAATGAGCAGTTCTTC.

The V gene is TRBV4-2, the J gene TRBJ2-7, with D tentatively TRBD2 (6 bases). Between the trimmed V and J ends, which lost 4 bases and 2 bases, there was a span of 12 bases. The CDR3 runs 14 residues. Germline V gene lookup returns CDR1 LGHNA and CDR2 YNFKEQ. CDR3 protein: CASSPRSGAYEQYF. CDR3 coding DNA: TGTGCCAGCAGCCCCCGTAGCGGAGCCTACGAGCAGTACTTC.

The chain uses TRBV7-9 and TRBJ2-5, with D possibly TRBD1 on 6 matching bases. Per the germline V gene, CDR1 is SEHNR and CDR2 is FQNEAQ (reference sequence). CDR3 size: 15 residues. The V end was cut by 1 base, the J end by 4 bases, with 13 bases between. The CDR3 reads CASSLVQGSVETQYF. Here the CDR3 DNA reads TGTGCCAGCAGCTTAGTGCAGGGGAGCGTAGAGACCCAGTACTTC. The full variable domain, its missing parts supplied by reference TRBV7-9 and TRBJ2-5, is DTGVSQNPRHKITKRGQNVTFRCDPISEHNRLYWYRQTLGQGPEFLTYFQNEAQLEKSRLLSDRFSAERPKGSFSTLEIQRTEQGDSAMYLCASSLVQGSVETQYFGPGTRLLVL.

The chain employs TRBV5-1 and TRBJ2-7; TRBD2 matches 16 bases. J was trimmed by 3 bases and V by 1 base; bases with no gene match: 7. The germline V gene has CDR1 SGHRS and CDR2 YFSETQ. The CDR3 is made up of 18 amino acids. The CDR3 nucleotides are TGCGCCAGCAGCTTGCCGGGACTAGCGGGAGGGGCGTTCTACGAGCAGTACTTC. Encoded protein: CASSLPGLAGGAFYEQYF.

The gene calls are TRBV15 and TRBJ2-7; 7 bases align to TRBD2. The CDR3 length is 12 residues. Germline-derived CDR1 and CDR2 are LNHNV and YYDKDF (reference sequence). The ends lost 8 bases at V and 3 bases at J; junction bases unmatched: 4. CDR3 sequence (DNA): TGTGCCACCGGCCCGGGGGGCTACGAGCAGTACTTC. Protein product: CATGPGGYEQYF.

The chain couples TRBV7-2 to TRBJ2-3; D not certain. Deletions cut 0 bases from V and 6 bases from J, with 22 bases between. Looked up from germline, CDR1 is SGHTA and CDR2 is FQGNSA. The CDR3 totals 18 residues. The CDR3 spells CASSLAPADFARVDTQYF. The DNA of the CDR3 is TGTGCCAGCAGCTTAGCTCCGGCCGATTTCGCCCGAGTGGATACGCAGTATTTT.

This clone was recorded only once. This chain joins TRBV9 and TRBJ1-5; the match to TRBD1 covers 8 bases. The V and J ends lost 4 bases and 3 bases, in that order; junction bases with no gene match: 6. The CDR3 length is 15 residues. Germline assignment: CDR1 SGDLS and CDR2 YYNGEE. The CDR3 bases are TGTGCCAGCAGCACAGGGGGGGTTAACAATCAGCCCCAGCATTTT. Protein: CASSTGGVNNQPQHF. Using reference TRBV9 and TRBJ1-5 for the parts outside the CDR3, the full variable domain is DSGVTQTPKHLITATGQRVTLRCSPRSGDLSVYWYQQSLDQGLQFLIQYYNGEERAKGNILERFSAQQFPDLHSELNLSSLELGDSALYFCASSTGGVNNQPQHFGDGTRLSIL.

V and J are TRBV27 and TRBJ1-1; 7 nucleotides match TRBD1. In germline, CDR1 is MNHEY, CDR2 SMNVEV (reference sequence). This CDR3 is 14 amino acids long. Trimming cost V 7 bases and J 1 base; bases outside gene matches: 6. CDR3 nucleotide sequence: TGTGCCAGCACCCCGACAGGGTCGAACACTGAAGCTTTCTTT. Protein: CASTPTGSNTEAFF.

The chain recombines TRBV7-8 with TRBJ2-1; 7 nucleotides align to TRBD2. V was pared by 1 base and J by 3 bases, with 12 bases of the junction left unmatched. Per germline, CDR1 SGHVS and CDR2 FQNEAQ. The CDR3 contains 18 residues. DNA of the CDR3: TGTGCCAGCAGCTTAGTTGAGACTAGCACCCCCCTCTACAATGAGCAGTTCTTC. Its protein product is CASSLVETSTPLYNEQFF.

This clone was counted a single time. The V and J genes are TRBV6-5 and TRBJ2-1, with 10 bases identical to TRBD2. Per germline, CDR1 MNHEY and CDR2 SVGAGI. The CDR3 runs 14 residues. With V trimmed by 0 bases and J by 10 bases, 3 bases remained unmatched. The CDR3 here is CASSYSGLAWEQFF. Written as DNA, the CDR3 is TGTGCCAGCAGTTACTCGGGACTAGCGTGGGAGCAGTTCTTC.

CDR3 residues: CASSSFTGTTYEQYF. CDR3 in DNA: TGTGCCAGCAGTTCATTTACCGGGACTACCTACGAGCAGTACTTC. This chain joins TRBV28 and TRBJ2-7; 7 nucleotides align to TRBD2. Per germline, CDR1 MDHEN and CDR2 SYDVKM. The CDR3 has 15 residues. Trimming took 4 bases from V and 2 from J; bases not matched to a gene: 8. Full variable domain (remainder filled in from reference TRBV28 and TRBJ2-7): DVKVTQSSRYLVKRTGEKVFLECVQDMDHENMFWYRQDPGLGLRLIYFSYDVKMKEKGDIPEGYSVSREKKERFSLILESASTNQTSMYLCASSSFTGTTYEQYFGPGTRLTVT.

The chain has TRBV4-3 and TRBJ2-3, with D uncertain. Germline values: CDR1 LGHNA, CDR2 YSLEER. This CDR3 has 20 residues. V shed 0 bases and J shed 1 base, with 23 bases lying between them. The CDR3 is CASSQDPQVVGWVGTDTQYF. In nucleotides, the CDR3 is TGCGCCAGCAGCCAAGATCCACAAGTCGTGGGCTGGGTGGGCACAGATACGCAGTATTTT.

Comments on this clone: Additional DNA sequences in this sample encode the identical CDR3. This chain uses TRBV6-5 with TRBJ1-2; D gene unclear. The ends were cut back, 0 bases at V and 5 bases at J, with 13 bases in the middle. CDR1 and CDR2 (germline): MNHEY, SVGAGI. The CDR3 extends over 15 amino acids. This CDR3 is CASSYSEGGGYGYTF. CDR3 nucleotides: TGTGCCAGCAGTTACTCGGAGGGAGGTGGATATGGCTACACCTTC.

This clone was detected once. The rearrangement uses TRBV6-1 and TRBJ1-3; no clear D gene. This CDR3 contains 16 residues. V gave up 3 bases and J gave up 2 bases, with 14 bases separating them. Germline V gene data show CDR1 as MNHNS and CDR2 as SASEGT. The CDR3: CASSESVYNTGNTIYF. CDR3 sequence (DNA): TGTGCCAGCAGTGAGTCCGTGTACAACACTGGAAACACCATATATTTT.

As to this clone: Other nucleotide sequences in the sample specify the same CDR3. The chain recombines TRBV15 with TRBJ2-3; D gene uncertain. V lost 1 base and J 0 bases, leaving 8 bases between the germline ends. Germline V lookup: CDR1 LNHNV, CDR2 YYDKDF (reference sequence). This CDR3 comprises 15 residues. The CDR3 DNA reads as TGTGCCACCAGCAGAGGCTCCTCTAGCACAGATACGCAGTATTTT. It translates to CATSRGSSSTDTQYF.

The chain recombines TRBV11-2 with TRBJ2-7; 7 bases agree with TRBD2. Germline V gives CDR1 SGHAT, CDR2 FQNNGV. The J segment lost 0 bases and the V segment lost 2 bases, leaving 1 base of the junction unmatched. The CDR3 totals 14 residues. CDR3 in amino acids: CASSLLAASYEQYF. Written as DNA, the CDR3 is TGTGCCAGCAGCTTACTAGCGGCCTCCTACGAGCAGTACTTC.